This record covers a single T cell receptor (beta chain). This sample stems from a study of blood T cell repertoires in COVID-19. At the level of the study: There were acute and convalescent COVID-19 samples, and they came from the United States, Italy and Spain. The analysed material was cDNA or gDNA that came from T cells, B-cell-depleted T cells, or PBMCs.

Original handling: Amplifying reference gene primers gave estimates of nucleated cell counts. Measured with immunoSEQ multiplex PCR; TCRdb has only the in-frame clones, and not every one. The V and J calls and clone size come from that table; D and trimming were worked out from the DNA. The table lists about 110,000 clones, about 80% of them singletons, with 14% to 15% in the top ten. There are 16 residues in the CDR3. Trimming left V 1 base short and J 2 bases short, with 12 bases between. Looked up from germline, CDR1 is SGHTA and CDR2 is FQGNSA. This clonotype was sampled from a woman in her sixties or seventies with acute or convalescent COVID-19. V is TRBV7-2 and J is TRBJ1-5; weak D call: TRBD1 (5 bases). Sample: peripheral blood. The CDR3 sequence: CASSLVGGDGNQPQHF. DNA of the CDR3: TGTGCCAGCAGCTTAGTAGGAGGGGATGGCAATCAGCCCCAGCATTTT.